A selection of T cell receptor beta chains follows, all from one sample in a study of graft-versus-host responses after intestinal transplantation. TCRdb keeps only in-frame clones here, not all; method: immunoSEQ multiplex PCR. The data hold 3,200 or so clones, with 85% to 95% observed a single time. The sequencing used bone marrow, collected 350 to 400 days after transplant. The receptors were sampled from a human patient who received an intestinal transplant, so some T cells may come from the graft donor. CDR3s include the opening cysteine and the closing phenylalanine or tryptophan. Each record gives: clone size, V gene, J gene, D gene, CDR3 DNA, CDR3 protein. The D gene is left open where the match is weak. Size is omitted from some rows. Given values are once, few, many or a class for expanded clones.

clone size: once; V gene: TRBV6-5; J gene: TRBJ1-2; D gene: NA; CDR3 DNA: TGTGCCAGCAGTTACCGGGACACCCCTAACTATGGCTACACCTTC; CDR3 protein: CASSYRDTPNYGYTF
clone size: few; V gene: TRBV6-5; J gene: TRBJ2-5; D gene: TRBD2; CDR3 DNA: TGTGCCAGCACCCCCGGGGGGGGGAGCCAAGAGACCCAGTACTTC; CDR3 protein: CASTPGGGSQETQYF
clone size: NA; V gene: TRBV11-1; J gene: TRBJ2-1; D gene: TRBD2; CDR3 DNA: TGTGCCAGCAGCTTCGGGACTAGCTACAATGAGCAGTTCTTC; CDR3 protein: CASSFGTSYNEQFF
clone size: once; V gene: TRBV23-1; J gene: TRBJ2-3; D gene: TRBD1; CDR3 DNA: TGCGCCAGCAGTCAAACCGGACAGGGATCAGATACGCAGTATTTT; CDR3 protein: CASSQTGQGSDTQYF
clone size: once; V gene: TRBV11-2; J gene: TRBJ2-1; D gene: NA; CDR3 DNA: TGTGCCAGCAGGTCCGCGCCCGGAGCCAACAATGAGCAGTTCTTC; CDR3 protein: CASRSAPGANNEQFF
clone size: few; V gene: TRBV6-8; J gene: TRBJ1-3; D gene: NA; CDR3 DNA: TGTGCCAGCAGTTACAACTCTGGAAACACCATATATTTT; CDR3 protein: CASSYNSGNTIYF
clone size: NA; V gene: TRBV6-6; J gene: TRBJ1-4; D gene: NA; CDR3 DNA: TGTGCCAGCAATTCCAGGGGCGAGGCAACTAATGAAAAACTGTTTTTT; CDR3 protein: CASNSRGEATNEKLFF
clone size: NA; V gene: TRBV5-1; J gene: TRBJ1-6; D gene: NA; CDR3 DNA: TGCGCCAGCAGCTTGGCCGGGATTTTTTCGGGATCACCCCTCCACTTT; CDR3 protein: CASSLAGIFSGSPLHF
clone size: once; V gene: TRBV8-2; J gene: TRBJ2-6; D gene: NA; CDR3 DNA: TGTGGCATGGATACACAAAGTCGGGCCAACGTCCCGACTTTC; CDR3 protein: CGMDTQSRANVPTF
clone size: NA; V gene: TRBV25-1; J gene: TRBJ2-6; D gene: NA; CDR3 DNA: TGTGCCAGCAGTTTGGTGTCAACTGGACAAAGTCGGGCCAACGTCCTGACTTTC; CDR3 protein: CASSLVSTGQSRANVLTF